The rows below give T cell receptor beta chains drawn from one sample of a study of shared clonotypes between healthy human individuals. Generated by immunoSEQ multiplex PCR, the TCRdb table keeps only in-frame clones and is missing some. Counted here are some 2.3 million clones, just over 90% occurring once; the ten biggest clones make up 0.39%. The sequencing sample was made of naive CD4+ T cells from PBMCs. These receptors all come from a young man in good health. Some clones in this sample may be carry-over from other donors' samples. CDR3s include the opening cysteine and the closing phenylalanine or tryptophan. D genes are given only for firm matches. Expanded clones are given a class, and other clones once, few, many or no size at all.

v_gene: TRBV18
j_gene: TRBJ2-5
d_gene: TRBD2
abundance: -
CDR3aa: CASSPGTGGFQETQYF
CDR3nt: TGTGCCAGCTCACCTGGTACGGGAGGGTTCCAAGAGACCCAGTACTTC

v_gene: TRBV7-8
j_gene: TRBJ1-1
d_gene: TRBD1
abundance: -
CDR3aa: CASSLEGQGINTEAFF
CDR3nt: TGTGCCAGCAGCTTAGAGGGACAGGGGATTAACACTGAAGCTTTCTTT

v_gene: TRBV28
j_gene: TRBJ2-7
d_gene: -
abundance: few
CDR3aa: CASSLYYEQYF
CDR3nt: TGTGCCAGCAGTCTCTACTACGAGCAGTACTTC

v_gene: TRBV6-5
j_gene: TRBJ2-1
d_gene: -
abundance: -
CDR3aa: CASRPRGHSYNEQFF
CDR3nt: TGTGCCAGCAGACCTCGGGGTCACTCCTACAATGAGCAGTTCTTC

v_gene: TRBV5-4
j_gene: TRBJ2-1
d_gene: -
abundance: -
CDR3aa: CASSLGAAEQFF
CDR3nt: TGTGCCAGCAGCTTGGGAGCCGCTGAGCAGTTCTTC

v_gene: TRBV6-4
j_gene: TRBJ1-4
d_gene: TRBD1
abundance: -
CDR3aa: CASSERQGSNEKLFF
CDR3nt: TGTGCCAGCAGTGAGAGACAGGGATCTAATGAAAAACTGTTTTTT

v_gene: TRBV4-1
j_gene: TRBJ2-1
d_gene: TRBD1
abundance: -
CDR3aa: CASSQTTGVSSYNEQFF
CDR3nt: TGCGCCAGCAGCCAAACGACAGGGGTTAGTTCCTACAATGAGCAGTTCTTC

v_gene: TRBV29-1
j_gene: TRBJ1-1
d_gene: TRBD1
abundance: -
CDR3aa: CSVVTGGATEAFF
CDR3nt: TGCAGCGTCGTGACAGGGGGCGCAACTGAAGCTTTCTTT

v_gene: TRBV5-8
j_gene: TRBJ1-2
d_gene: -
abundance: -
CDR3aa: CASSTPGGLGVSNYGYTF
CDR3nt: TGTGCCAGCAGCACCCCCGGAGGTCTGGGTGTCTCTAACTATGGCTACACCTTC

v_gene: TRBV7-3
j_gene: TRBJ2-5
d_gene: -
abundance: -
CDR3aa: CASSPNYQSAQETQYF
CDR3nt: TGTGCCAGCAGCCCAAATTATCAGTCCGCCCAAGAGACCCAGTACTTC

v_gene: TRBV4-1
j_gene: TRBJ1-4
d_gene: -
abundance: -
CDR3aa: CASSLLPNEKLFF
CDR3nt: TGCGCCAGCAGCCTCCTACCTAATGAAAAACTGTTTTTT

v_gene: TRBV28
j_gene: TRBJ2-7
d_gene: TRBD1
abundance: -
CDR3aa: CASRSDRWGYGSYEQYF
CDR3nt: TGTGCCAGCAGATCGGACAGGTGGGGGTACGGCTCCTACGAGCAGTACTTC

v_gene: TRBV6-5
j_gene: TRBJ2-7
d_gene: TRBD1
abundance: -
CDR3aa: CASSSRDRGSYEQYF
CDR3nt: TGTGCCAGCAGCTCCCGGGACAGGGGCTCCTACGAGCAGTACTTC

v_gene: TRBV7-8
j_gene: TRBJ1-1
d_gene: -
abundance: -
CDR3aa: CASSSLGYRPDTEAFF
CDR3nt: TGTGCCAGCAGCTCGTTAGGCTACAGACCAGACACTGAAGCTTTCTTT

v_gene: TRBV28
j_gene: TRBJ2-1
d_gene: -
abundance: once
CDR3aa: CASSLGGFDEQFF
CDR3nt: TGTGCCAGCAGCCTAGGGGGGTTCGATGAGCAGTTCTTC

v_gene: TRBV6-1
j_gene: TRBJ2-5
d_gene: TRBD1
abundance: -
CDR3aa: CASRRQGGETQYF
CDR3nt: TGTGCCAGCAGGCGACAGGGTGGGGAGACCCAGTACTTC

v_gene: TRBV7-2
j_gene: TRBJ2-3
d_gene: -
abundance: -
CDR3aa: CASTNTDTQYF
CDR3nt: TGTGCCAGCACGAACACAGATACGCAGTATTTT

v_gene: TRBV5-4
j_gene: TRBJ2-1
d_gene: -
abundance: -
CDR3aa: CASSLASWGDEQFF
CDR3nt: TGTGCCAGCAGCTTGGCATCATGGGGCGATGAGCAGTTCTTC

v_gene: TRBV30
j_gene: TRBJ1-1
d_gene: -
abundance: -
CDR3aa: CAWGTARADLGTEAFF
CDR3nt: TGTGCCTGGGGGACGGCAAGGGCAGATTTGGGGACTGAAGCTTTCTTT

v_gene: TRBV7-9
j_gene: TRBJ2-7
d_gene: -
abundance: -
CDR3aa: CASSLHTDPLSPYEQYF
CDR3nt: TGTGCCAGCAGCTTACATACGGACCCCCTTTCCCCCTACGAGCAGTACTTC

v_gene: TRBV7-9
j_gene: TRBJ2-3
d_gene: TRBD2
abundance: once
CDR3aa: CASSEGTSVFTDTQYF
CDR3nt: TGTGCCAGCAGCGAGGGGACTAGCGTTTTCACAGATACGCAGTATTTT

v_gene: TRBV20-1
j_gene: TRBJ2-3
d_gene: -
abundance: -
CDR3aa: CSARGQDTQYF
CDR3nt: TGCAGTGCTAGAGGCCAAGATACGCAGTATTTT

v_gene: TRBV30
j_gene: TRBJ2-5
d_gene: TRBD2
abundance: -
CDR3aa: CAWSATSSGGETQYF
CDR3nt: TGTGCCTGGAGTGCCACGTCGTCGGGGGGAGAGACCCAGTACTTC

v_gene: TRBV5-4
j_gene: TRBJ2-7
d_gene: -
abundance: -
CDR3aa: CASSSQQRGSMGEQYF
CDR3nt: TGTGCCAGCAGCTCGCAACAACGGGGGAGTATGGGCGAGCAGTACTTC

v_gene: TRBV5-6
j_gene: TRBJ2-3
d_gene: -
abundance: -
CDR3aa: CASSYGARSDTQYF
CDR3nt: TGTGCCAGCAGCTATGGGGCCCGCTCGGATACGCAGTATTTT

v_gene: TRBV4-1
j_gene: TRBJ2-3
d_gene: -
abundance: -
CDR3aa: CASSRFPTDTQYF
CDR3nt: TGCGCCAGCAGCCGGTTCCCCACAGATACGCAGTATTTT

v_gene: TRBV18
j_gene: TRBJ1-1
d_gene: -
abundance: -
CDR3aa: CASSSDSVLVNTEAFF
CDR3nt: TGTGCCAGCTCGTCGGACAGCGTCTTAGTGAACACTGAAGCTTTCTTT

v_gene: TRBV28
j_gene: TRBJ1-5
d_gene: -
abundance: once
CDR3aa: CASSITGLVQPQHF
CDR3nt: TGTGCCAGCAGCATTACAGGGTTGGTCCAGCCCCAGCATTTT

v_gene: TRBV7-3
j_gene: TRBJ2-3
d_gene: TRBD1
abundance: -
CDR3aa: CASSIAGTGGTDTQYF
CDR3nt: TGTGCCAGCAGTATCGCCGGGACAGGCGGCACAGATACGCAGTATTTT

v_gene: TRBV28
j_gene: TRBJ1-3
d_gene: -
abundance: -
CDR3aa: CASSLFESGNTIYF
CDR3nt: TGTGCCAGCAGTTTGTTTGAGTCTGGAAACACCATATATTTT

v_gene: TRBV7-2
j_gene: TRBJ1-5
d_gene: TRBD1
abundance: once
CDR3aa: CASSRTGEGRQPQHF
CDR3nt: TGTGCCAGCAGCCGGACAGGGGAGGGGCGTCAGCCCCAGCATTTT

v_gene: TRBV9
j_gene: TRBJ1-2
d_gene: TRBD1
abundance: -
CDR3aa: CASTRTGGDYYGYTF
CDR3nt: TGTGCCAGCACTCGGACAGGGGGCGATTACTATGGCTACACCTTC

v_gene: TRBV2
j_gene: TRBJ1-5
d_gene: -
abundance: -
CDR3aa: CASRDGSNQPQHF
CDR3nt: TGTGCCAGCAGGGACGGTAGCAATCAGCCCCAGCATTTT

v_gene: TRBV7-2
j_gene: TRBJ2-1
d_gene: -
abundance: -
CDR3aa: CASSLRPFLAVPSPHEQFF
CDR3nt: TGTGCCAGCAGCCTCCGACCCTTTCTAGCCGTTCCTTCTCCTCATGAGCAGTTCTTC

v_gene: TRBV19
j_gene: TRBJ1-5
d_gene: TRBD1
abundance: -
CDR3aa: CASRNGGTGRNQPQHF
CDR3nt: TGTGCCAGTAGAAATGGCGGGACAGGGCGAAATCAGCCCCAGCATTTT

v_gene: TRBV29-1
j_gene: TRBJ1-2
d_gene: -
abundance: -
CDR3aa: CSALHQTGYGYTF
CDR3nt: TGCAGCGCATTGCACCAGACGGGCTATGGCTACACCTTC

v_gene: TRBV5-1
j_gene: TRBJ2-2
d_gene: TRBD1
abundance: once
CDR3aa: CASSRLGQGAPTGELFF
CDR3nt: TGCGCCAGCAGCCGCCTAGGACAGGGGGCGCCCACCGGGGAGCTGTTTTTT

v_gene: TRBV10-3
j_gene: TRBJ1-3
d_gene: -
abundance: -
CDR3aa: CAISSRREEANTIYF
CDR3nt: TGTGCCATCAGTTCACGCAGGGAGGAGGCAAACACCATATATTTT

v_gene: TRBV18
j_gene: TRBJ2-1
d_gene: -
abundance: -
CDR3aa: CASSPGGLSSYNEQFF
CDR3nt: TGTGCCAGCTCACCCGGAGGGTTAAGCTCCTACAATGAGCAGTTCTTC

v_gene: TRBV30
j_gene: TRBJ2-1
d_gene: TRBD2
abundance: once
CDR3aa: CAWTRGTSGYNEQFF
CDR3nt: TGTGCCTGGACCCGAGGGACTAGTGGGTACAATGAGCAGTTCTTC

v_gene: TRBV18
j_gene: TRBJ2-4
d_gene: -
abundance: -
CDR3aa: CASSPEVGVKNIQYF
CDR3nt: TGTGCCAGCTCACCAGAGGTTGGGGTCAAAAACATTCAGTACTTC

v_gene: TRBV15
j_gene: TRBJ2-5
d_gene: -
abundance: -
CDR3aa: CATSRGGVLRETQYF
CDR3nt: TGTGCCACCAGCAGAGGTGGGGTTTTGCGGGAGACCCAGTACTTC

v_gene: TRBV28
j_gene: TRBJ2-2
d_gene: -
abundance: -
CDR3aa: CASSFSTGNTGELFF
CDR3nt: TGTGCCAGCAGCTTTTCTACAGGGAACACCGGGGAGCTGTTTTTT

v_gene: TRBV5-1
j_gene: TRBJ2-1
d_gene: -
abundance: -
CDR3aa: CASSMDPIDLTNEQFF
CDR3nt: TGCGCCAGCAGCATGGACCCTATTGATTTGACGAATGAGCAGTTCTTC

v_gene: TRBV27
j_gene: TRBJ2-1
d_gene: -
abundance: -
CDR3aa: CASSFVGSDYNEQFF
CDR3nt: TGTGCCAGCAGTTTTGTCGGGTCGGACTACAATGAGCAGTTCTTC

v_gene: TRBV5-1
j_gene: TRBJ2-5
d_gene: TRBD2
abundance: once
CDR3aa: CASSLVSSGIQETQYF
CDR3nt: TGCGCCAGCAGCTTGGTATCTAGCGGGATCCAAGAGACCCAGTACTTC

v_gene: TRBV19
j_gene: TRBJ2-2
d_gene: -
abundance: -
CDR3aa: CATHRGGSRTGELFF
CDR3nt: TGTGCCACCCATCGTGGGGGATCCCGGACTGGGGAGCTGTTTTTT

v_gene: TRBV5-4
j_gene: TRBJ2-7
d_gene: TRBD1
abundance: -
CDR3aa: CASSLGQGRYEQYF
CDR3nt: TGTGCCAGCAGCCTTGGACAGGGCCGCTACGAGCAGTACTTC

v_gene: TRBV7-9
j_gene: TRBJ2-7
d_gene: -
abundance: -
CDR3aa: CASSLGTFSYEQYF
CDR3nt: TGTGCCAGCAGCTTAGGGACTTTTTCCTACGAGCAGTACTTC

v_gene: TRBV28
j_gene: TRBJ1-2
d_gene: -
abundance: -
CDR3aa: CASSLPASQGGYTF
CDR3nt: TGTGCCAGCAGTTTACCGGCGTCGCAAGGGGGCTACACCTTC

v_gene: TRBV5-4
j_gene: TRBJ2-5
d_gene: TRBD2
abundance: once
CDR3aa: CASSSGLAGGLQETQYF
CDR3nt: TGTGCCAGCAGCTCTGGACTAGCGGGAGGGCTACAAGAGACCCAGTACTTC

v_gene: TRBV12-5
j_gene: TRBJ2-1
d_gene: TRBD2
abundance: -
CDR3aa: CASGLSLAGGNNEQFF
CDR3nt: TGTGCTAGTGGTTTGTCCCTAGCGGGGGGAAACAATGAGCAGTTCTTC

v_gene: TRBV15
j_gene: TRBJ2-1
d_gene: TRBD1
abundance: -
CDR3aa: CATSRVRDRGAEQFF
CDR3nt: TGTGCCACCAGCAGAGTAAGGGACAGGGGCGCTGAGCAGTTCTTC